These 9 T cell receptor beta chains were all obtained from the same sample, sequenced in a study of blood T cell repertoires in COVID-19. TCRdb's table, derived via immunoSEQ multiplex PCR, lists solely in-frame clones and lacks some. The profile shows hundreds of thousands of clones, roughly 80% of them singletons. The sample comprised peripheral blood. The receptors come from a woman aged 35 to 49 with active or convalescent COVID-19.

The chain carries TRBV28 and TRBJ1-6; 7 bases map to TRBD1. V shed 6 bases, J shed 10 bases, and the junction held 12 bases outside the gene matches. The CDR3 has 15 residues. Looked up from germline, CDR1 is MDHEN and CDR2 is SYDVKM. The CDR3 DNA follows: TGTGCCAGCAGCCCCCGACAGGGCGGTCGGTCACCCCTCCACTTT. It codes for CASSPRQGGRSPLHF.

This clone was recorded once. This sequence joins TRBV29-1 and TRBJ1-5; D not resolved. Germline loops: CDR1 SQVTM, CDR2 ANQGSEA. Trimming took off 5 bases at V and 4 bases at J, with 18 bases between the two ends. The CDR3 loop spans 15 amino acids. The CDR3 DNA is TGCAGCGTTAACGTGGTTGGGTCGGAGAATCAGCCCCAGCATTTT. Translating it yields CSVNVVGSENQPQHF. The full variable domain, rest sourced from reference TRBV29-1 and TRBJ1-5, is SAVISQKPSRDICQRGTSLTIQCQVDSQVTMMFWYRQQPGQSLTLIATANQGSEATYESGFVIDKFPISRPNLTFSTLTVSNMSPEDSSIYLCSVNVVGSENQPQHFGDGTRLSIL.

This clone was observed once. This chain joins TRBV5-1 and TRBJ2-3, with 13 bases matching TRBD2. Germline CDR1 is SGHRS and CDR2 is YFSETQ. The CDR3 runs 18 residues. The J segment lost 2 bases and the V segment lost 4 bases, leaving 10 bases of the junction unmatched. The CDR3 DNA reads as TGCGCCAGCAGCAAAAGAAGACTAGCGGGAGGCAACACAGATACGCAGTATTTT. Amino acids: CASSKRRLAGGNTDTQYF.

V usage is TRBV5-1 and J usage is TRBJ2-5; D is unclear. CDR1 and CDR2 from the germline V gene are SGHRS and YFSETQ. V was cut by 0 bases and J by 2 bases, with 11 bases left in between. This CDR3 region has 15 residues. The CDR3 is CASSLAWAAQETQYF. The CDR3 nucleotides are TGCGCCAGCAGCTTGGCATGGGCAGCTCAAGAGACCCAGTACTTC.

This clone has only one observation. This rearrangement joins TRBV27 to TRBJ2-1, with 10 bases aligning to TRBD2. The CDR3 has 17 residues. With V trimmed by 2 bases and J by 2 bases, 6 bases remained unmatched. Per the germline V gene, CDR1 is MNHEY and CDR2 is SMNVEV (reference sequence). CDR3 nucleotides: TGTGCCAGCAGTTTACTAGGACTAGCGGTTCCCTACAATGAGCAGTTCTTC. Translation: CASSLLGLAVPYNEQFF.

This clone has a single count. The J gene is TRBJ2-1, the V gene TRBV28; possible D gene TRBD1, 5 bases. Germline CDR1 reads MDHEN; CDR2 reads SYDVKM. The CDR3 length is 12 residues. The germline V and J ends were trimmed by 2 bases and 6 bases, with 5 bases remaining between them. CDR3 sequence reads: CASSLRGNEQFF. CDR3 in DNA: TGTGCCAGCAGTTTAAGGGGCAATGAGCAGTTCTTC.

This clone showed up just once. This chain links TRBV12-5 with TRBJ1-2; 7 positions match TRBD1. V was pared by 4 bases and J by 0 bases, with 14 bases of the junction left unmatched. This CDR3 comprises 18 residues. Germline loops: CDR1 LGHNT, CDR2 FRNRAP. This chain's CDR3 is CASGSTTGPGGTNYGYTF. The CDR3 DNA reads TGTGCTAGTGGTTCGACCACAGGACCAGGGGGGACTAACTATGGCTACACCTTC.

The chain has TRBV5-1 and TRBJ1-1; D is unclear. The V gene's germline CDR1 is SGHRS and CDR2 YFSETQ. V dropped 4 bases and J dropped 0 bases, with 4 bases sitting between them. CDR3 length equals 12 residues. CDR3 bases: TGCGCCAGCAGCGAGGTGAACACTGAAGCTTTCTTT. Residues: CASSEVNTEAFF.

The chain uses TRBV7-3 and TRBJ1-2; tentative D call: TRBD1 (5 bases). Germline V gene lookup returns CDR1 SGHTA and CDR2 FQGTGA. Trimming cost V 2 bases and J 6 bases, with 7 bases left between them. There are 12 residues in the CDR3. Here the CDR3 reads CASSLSGNGYTF. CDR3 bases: TGTGCCAGCAGCTTATCAGGGAATGGCTACACCTTC.